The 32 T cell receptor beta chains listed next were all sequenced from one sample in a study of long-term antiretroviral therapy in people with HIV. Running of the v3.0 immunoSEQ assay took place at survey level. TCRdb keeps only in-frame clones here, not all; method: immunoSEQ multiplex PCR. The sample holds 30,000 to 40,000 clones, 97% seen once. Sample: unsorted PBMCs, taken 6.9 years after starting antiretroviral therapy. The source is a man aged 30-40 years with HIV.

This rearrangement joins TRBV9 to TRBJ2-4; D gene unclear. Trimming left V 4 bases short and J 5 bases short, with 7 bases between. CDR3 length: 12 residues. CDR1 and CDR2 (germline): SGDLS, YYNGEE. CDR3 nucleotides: TGTGCCAGCAGCCCGGACCAAAACATTCAGTACTTC. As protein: CASSPDQNIQYF.

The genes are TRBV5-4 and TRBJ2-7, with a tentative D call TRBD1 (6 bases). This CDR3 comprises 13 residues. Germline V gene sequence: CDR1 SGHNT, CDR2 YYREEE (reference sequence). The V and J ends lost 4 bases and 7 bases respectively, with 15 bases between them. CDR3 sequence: CASSQTGFGEQYF. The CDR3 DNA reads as TGTGCCAGCAGCCAAACAGGGTTTGGTGAGCAGTACTTC.

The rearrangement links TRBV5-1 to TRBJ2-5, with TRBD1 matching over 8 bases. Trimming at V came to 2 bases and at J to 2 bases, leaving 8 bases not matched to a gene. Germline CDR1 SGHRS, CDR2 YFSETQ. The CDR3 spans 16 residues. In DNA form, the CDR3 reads TGCGCCAGCAGCTTAGGGGCAGGGGGCCGACAAGAGACCCAGTACTTC. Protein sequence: CASSLGAGGRQETQYF.

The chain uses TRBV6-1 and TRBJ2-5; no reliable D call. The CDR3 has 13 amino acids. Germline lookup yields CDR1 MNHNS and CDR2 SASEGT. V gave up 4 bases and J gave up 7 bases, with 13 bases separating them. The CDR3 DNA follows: TGTGCCAGCAGTGTGACAAGGTGGGGGACCCAGTACTTC. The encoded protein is CASSVTRWGTQYF.

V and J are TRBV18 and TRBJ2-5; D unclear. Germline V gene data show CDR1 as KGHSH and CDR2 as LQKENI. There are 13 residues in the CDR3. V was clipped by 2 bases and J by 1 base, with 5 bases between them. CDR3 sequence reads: CASSPKVQETQYF. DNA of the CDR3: TGTGCCAGCTCACCAAAGGTCCAAGAGACCCAGTACTTC.

CDR3 protein: CASSFQGNYGYTF. The CDR3 DNA follows: TGTGCCAGCAGCTTCCAGGGGAACTATGGCTACACCTTC. This rearrangement joins TRBV7-8 to TRBJ1-2; D might be TRBD1 (6 bases). Trimming took 3 bases from V and 2 from J, leaving 7 bases between them. Germline V gene data show CDR1 as SGHVS and CDR2 as FQNEAQ. The length of the CDR3 is 13 residues.

CDR3 nucleotide sequence: TGTGCCAGTAGTATAGATCAGGTGGCAGGGGGAACATCCGAGCAGTACTTC. Translation: CASSIDQVAGGTSEQYF. J is TRBJ2-7 and V is TRBV19; 7 nucleotides line up with TRBD1. The CDR3 sequence is 17 residues long. The V and J ends lost 0 bases and 6 bases, in that order; junction bases with no gene match: 14. Per germline, CDR1 LNHDA and CDR2 SQIVND (reference sequence).

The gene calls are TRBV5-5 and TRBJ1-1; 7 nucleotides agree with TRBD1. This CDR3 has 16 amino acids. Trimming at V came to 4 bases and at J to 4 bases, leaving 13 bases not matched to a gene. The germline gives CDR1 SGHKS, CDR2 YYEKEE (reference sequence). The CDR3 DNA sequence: TGTGCCAGCAGCCCTAATCGACAGGGCGCGGTCACTGAAGCTTTCTTT. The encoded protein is CASSPNRQGAVTEAFF.

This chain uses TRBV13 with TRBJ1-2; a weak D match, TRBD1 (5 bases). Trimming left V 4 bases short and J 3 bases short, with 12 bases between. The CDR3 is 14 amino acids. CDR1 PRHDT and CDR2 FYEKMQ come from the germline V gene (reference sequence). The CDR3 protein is CASSSARGDYGYTF. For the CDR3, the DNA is TGTGCCAGCAGCTCGGCTCGGGGGGACTATGGCTACACCTTC.

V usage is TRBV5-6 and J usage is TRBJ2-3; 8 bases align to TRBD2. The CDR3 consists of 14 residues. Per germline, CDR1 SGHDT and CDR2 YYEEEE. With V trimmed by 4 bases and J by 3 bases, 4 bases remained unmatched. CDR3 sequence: CASSQGLGTDTQYF. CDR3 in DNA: TGTGCCAGCAGCCAGGGACTAGGGACAGATACGCAGTATTTT.

The CDR3 DNA reads TGTCTACACTGGGCGTCTAACTATGGCTACACCTTC. This sequence encodes CLHWASNYGYTF. This chain connects TRBV30 to TRBJ1-2, with D uncertain. Germline values: CDR1 GTSNPN, CDR2 SVGIG (reference sequence). The length of the CDR3 is 12 residues.

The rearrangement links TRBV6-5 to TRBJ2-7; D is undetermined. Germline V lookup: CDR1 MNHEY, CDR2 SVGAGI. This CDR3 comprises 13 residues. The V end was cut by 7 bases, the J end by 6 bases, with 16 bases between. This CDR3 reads CASMVGLNGEQYF. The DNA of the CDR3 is TGTGCCAGCATGGTTGGGTTAAATGGCGAGCAGTACTTC.

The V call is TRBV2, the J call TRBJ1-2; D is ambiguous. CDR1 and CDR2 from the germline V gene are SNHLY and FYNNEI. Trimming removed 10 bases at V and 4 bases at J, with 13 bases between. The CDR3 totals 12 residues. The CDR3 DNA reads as TGTGCCACCACACGGCGGAGCTATGGCTACACCTTC. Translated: CATTRRSYGYTF.

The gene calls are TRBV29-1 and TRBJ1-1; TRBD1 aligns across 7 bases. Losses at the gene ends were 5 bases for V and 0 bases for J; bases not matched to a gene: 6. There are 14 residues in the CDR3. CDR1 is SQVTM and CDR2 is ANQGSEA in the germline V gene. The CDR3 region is CSVLRTGMNTEAFF. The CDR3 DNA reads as TGCAGCGTTCTAAGGACAGGCATGAACACTGAAGCTTTCTTT.

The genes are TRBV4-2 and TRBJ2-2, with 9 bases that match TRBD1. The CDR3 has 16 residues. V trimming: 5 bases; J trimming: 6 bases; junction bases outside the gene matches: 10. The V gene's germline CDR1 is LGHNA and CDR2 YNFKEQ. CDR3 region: CASSTRDREVSGELFF. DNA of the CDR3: TGTGCCAGCAGCACCCGGGACAGGGAAGTTTCCGGGGAGCTGTTTTTT.

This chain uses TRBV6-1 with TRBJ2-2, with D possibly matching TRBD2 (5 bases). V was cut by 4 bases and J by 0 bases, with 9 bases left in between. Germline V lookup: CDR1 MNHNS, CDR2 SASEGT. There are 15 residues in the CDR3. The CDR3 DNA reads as TGTGCCAGCAGTGGGGTGACTACGAACACCGGGGAGCTGTTTTTT. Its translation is CASSGVTTNTGELFF.

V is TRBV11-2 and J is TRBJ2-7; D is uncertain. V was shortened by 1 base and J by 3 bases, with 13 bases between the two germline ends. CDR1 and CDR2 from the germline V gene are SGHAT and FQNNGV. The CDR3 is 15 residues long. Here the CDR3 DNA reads TGTGCCAGCAGCTTAGCCTCGGTTCAGAACTACGAGCAGTACTTC. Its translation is CASSLASVQNYEQYF.

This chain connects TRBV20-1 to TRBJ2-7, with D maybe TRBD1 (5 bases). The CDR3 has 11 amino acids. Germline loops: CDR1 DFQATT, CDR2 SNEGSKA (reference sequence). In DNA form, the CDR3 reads TGCAGCGCCCTCAGGGTTGACGAGCAGTACTTC. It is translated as CSALRVDEQYF.

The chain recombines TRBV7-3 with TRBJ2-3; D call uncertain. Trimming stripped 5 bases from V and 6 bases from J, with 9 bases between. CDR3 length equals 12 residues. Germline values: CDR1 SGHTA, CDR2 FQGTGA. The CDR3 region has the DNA TGTGCCAGCAGCCTGGACGGGGATACGCAGTATTTT. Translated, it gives CASSLDGDTQYF.

Here the CDR3 reads CASSGQRDFYNEQFF. The CDR3 bases are TGTGCCAGCAGTGGACAGAGAGACTTTTACAATGAGCAGTTCTTC. This chain joins TRBV11-2 and TRBJ2-1; D is possibly TRBD1 (6 bases). Trimming pared 6 bases from V and 4 bases from J, leaving 16 bases between. CDR1 SGHAT and CDR2 FQNNGV come from the germline V gene. The CDR3 sequence is 15 residues long.

CDR3 loop: CASSLAGSFYGYTF. For the CDR3, the DNA is TGTGCCAGCAGTTTAGCAGGGAGTTTTTATGGCTACACCTTC. This rearrangement joins TRBV27 to TRBJ1-2; a possible D gene is TRBD1 (5 bases). V was pared by 2 bases and J by 5 bases, with 12 bases between. This CDR3 is 14 amino acids long. Per the germline V gene, CDR1 is MNHEY and CDR2 is SMNVEV (reference sequence).

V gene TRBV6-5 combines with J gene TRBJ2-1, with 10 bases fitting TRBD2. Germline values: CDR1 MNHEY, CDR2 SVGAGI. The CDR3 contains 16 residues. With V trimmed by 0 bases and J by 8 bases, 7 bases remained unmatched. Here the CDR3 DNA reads TGTGCCAGCAGTTACTCTGGGCTAGCGGGAGTGCATGAGCAGTTCTTC. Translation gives CASSYSGLAGVHEQFF.

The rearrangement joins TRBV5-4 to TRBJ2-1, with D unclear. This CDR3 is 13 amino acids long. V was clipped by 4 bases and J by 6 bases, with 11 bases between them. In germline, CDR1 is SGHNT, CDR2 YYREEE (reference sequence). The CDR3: CASSPLGRNEQFF. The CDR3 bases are TGTGCCAGCAGCCCCCTGGGCCGCAATGAGCAGTTCTTC. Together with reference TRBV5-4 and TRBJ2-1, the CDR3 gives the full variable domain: ETGVTQSPTHLIKTRGQQVTLRCSSQSGHNTVSWYQQALGQGPQFIFQYYREEENGRGNFPPRFSGLQFPNYSSELNVNALELDDSALYLCASSPLGRNEQFFGPGTRLTVL.

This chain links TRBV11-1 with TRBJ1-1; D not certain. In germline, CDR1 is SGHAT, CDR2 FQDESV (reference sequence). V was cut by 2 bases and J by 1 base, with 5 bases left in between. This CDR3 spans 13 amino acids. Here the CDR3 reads CASSLPGNTEAFF. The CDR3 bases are TGTGCCAGCAGCTTACCAGGGAACACTGAAGCTTTCTTT.

Here the CDR3 reads CATSALYGYTF. CDR3 sequence (DNA): TGTGCCACCTCGGCCCTTTATGGCTACACCTTC. The V gene is TRBV6-5, the J gene TRBJ1-2; D is unclear. This CDR3 region has 11 residues. Deletions cut 10 bases from V and 5 bases from J, with 11 bases between. Germline loops: CDR1 MNHEY, CDR2 SVGAGI.

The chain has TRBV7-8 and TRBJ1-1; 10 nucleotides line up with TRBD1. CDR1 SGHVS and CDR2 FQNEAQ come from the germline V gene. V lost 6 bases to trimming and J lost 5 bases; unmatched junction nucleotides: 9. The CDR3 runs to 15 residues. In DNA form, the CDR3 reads TGTGCCAGCAGTTTCTCGGGACAGGGGATGACTGAAGCTTTCTTT. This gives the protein CASSFSGQGMTEAFF.

The CDR3 here is CASSPSVVQDTQYF. The CDR3 DNA reads as TGTGCCAGCAGCCCCTCTGTGGTTCAGGATACGCAGTATTTT. V and J are TRBV5-4 and TRBJ2-3; D is ambiguous. The CDR3 has 14 amino acids. CDR1 and CDR2 (germline): SGHNT, YYREEE (reference sequence). V shed 4 bases and J shed 6 bases, with 15 bases lying between them.

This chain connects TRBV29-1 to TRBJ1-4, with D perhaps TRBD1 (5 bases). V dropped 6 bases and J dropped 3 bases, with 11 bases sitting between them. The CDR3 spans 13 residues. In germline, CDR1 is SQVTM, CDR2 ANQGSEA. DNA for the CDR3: TGCAGCGTGGCGGGGGAGGCTAATGAAAAACTGTTTTTT. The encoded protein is CSVAGEANEKLFF. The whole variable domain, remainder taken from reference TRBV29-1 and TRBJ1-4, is SAVISQKPSRDICQRGTSLTIQCQVDSQVTMMFWYRQQPGQSLTLIATANQGSEATYESGFVIDKFPISRPNLTFSTLTVSNMSPEDSSIYLCSVAGEANEKLFFGSGTQLSVL.

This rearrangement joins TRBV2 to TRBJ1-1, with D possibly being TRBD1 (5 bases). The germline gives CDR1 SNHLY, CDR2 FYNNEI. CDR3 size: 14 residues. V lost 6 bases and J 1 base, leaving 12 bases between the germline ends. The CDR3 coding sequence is TGTGCCAGCAGGGCCGGGCAGGGGAACACTGAAGCTTTCTTT. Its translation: CASRAGQGNTEAFF.

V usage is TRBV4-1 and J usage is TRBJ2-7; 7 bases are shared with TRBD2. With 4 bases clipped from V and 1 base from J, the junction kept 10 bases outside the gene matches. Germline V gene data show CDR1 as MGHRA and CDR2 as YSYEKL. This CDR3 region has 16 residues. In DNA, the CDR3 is TGCGCCAGCAGCCTCACCTTCGGGGGGAATTCCTACGAGCAGTACTTC. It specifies CASSLTFGGNSYEQYF.

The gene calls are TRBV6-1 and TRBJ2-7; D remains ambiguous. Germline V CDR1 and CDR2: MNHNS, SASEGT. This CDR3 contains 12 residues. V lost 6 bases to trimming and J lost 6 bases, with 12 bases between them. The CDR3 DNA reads TGTGCCAGCAGAGCTTCAATTCGCGAGCAGTACTTC. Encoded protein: CASRASIREQYF.

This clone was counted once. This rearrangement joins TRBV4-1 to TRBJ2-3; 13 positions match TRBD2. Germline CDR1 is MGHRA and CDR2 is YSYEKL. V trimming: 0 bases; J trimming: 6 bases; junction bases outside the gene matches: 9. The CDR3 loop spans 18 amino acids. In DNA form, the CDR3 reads TGCGCCAGCAGCCAAGATACGGGACTAGCGGGAAGGGACGATACGCAGTATTTT. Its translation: CASSQDTGLAGRDDTQYF.